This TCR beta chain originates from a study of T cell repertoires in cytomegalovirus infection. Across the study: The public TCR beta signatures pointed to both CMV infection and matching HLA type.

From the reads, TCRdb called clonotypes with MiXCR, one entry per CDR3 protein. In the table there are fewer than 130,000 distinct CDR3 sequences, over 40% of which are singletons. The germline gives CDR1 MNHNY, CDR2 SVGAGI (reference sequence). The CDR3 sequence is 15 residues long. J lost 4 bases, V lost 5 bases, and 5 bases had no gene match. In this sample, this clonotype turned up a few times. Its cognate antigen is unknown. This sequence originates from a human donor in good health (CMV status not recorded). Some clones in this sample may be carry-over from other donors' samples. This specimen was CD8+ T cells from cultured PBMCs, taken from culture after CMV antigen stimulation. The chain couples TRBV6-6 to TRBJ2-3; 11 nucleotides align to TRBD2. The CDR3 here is CASSEVAGGPDTQYF. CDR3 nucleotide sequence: TGTGCCAGCAGTGAGGTAGCGGGGGGGCCAGATACGCAGTATTTT.